This TCR beta chain is from a study of blood T cell repertoires in COVID-19. Across the whole study: Samples came from the United States, Italy and Spain, spanning acute and convalescent COVID-19. T cells, B-cell-depleted T cells, or PBMCs provided the cDNA or gDNA that served as material.

The junction had 10 bases not matched to a gene; V was cut back by 6 bases and J by 3 bases. Germline values: CDR1 LNHDA, CDR2 SQIVND (reference sequence). The CDR3 has 15 amino acids. In the authors' methods: Reference gene primer amplification yielded estimated nucleated cell counts. This table comes from immunoSEQ multiplex PCR, and its TCRdb copy is limited to in-frame clones, with some not included. V and J calls and clone size are as listed in that table; D and trimming were resolved from the DNA. This table has some 100,000 clones, roughly 80% appearing once. Material: peripheral blood. The J gene is TRBJ1-2, the V gene TRBV19; TRBD1 agrees at 7 bases. This clonotype was obtained from an elderly man with active or convalescent COVID-19. CDR3 amino acids: CASRILRTGYYGYTF. CDR3 DNA: TGTGCCAGTAGGATACTCAGGACAGGATACTATGGCTACACCTTC.